A single sample gave rise to the 30 T cell receptor beta chains below, sequenced in a study of T cells after posttransplantation cyclophosphamide (dated by TCRdb to 2015 to 2016). The library was generated by the immunoSEQ multiplex PCR assay. As stored in TCRdb, this immuneACCESS dataset retains in-frame rearrangements with V and J assigned. A fraction of the clones does not appear; measured against another copy, unresolved V genes explain less than half of the discrepancy, and the remainder lacks a known reason. The table for this sample lists 18,000 or so clones; less than 90% of them were counted only once. The biggest ten clones account for over 7.5% of the sample. The specimen was memory CD4+ T cells sorted from blood. These TCRs come from a man in his thirties or forties in good health and a related stem cell transplant donor.

The V gene is TRBV7-9, the J gene TRBJ1-3, with unresolved D. The CDR3 totals 14 residues. Trimming cost V 4 bases and J 0 bases, with 7 bases left between them. The germline CDR1 and CDR2 sequences are SEHNR and FQNEAQ (reference sequence). CDR3 loop: CASSSLSSGNTIYF. The CDR3 DNA reads TGTGCCAGCAGCTCCCTGTCCTCTGGAAACACCATATATTTT.

The V and J genes are TRBV18 and TRBJ1-1; D is ambiguous. The CDR3 consists of 13 residues. Trimming took 2 bases from V and 2 from J, leaving 6 bases between them. CDR1 KGHSH and CDR2 LQKENI come from the germline V gene. CDR3 nucleotides: TGTGCCAGCTCACCAGTCTCTAACACTGAAGCTTTCTTT. The encoded protein is CASSPVSNTEAFF.

The chain couples TRBV4-1 to TRBJ1-4; D not certain. In germline, CDR1 is MGHRA, CDR2 YSYEKL. This CDR3 is built from 15 residues. Trimming took 3 bases from V and 4 from J, leaving 12 bases between them. CDR3 residues: CASSQNPNRNEKLFF. The CDR3 nucleotides are TGCGCCAGCAGCCAGAACCCTAACCGTAATGAAAAACTGTTTTTT.

The V call is TRBV6-1, the J call TRBJ1-1; D is ambiguous. Trimming took off 0 bases at V and 2 bases at J, with 7 bases between the two ends. CDR1 MNHNS and CDR2 SASEGT come from the germline V gene. The CDR3 spans 14 residues. CDR3 amino acids: CASSEAGRNTEAFF. The CDR3 nucleotides are TGTGCCAGCAGTGAAGCTGGGAGAAACACTGAAGCTTTCTTT.

This chain joins TRBV7-9 and TRBJ1-3; D is ambiguous. There are 11 residues in the CDR3. The germline V and J ends were trimmed by 4 bases and 8 bases, with 6 bases remaining between them. The germline gives CDR1 SEHNR, CDR2 FQNEAQ (reference sequence). The CDR3, as DNA: TGTGCCAGCAGCTCTTCAGACACCATATATTTT. Encoded protein: CASSSSDTIYF. Supplemented by reference TRBV7-9 and TRBJ1-3, the full variable domain reads DTGVSQNPRHKITKRGQNVTFRCDPISEHNRLYWYRQTLGQGPEFLTYFQNEAQLEKSRLLSDRFSAERPKGSFSTLEIQRTEQGDSAMYLCASSSSDTIYFGEGSWLTVV.

The V and J genes are TRBV5-6 and TRBJ2-6; tentatively, D is TRBD2 (5 bases). Germline CDR1 is SGHDT and CDR2 is YYEEEE. The CDR3 is 14 amino acids. Trimming left V 4 bases short and J 4 bases short, with 9 bases between. CDR3 amino acids: CASSRTLGANVLTF. CDR3 in DNA: TGTGCCAGCAGCAGGACTCTAGGGGCCAACGTCCTGACTTTC.

The chain is built from TRBV7-2 and TRBJ2-5; TRBD2 is a possible D gene (6 bases). V was cut by 6 bases and J by 5 bases, with 16 bases left in between. The length of the CDR3 is 14 residues. Germline loops: CDR1 SGHTA, CDR2 FQGNSA. CDR3 in DNA: TGTGCCAGCAGTTTCCTCCGGGGGAGTGAGACCCAGTACTTC. Its protein is CASSFLRGSETQYF.

The chain recombines TRBV4-1 with TRBJ2-5; no clear D gene. CDR1 is MGHRA and CDR2 is YSYEKL in the germline V gene. CDR3 size: 14 residues. Trimming took off 0 bases at V and 2 bases at J, with 7 bases between the two ends. The CDR3 DNA sequence: TGCGCCAGCAGCCAAGAGCGAACGCAAGAGACCCAGTACTTC. Translated, it gives CASSQERTQETQYF.

The chain has TRBV4-3 and TRBJ2-7; 8 bases agree with TRBD1. After removal of 0 bases from V and 5 bases from J, the junction contained 9 bases not matched to a gene. The CDR3 is made up of 16 amino acids. Germline CDR1 LGHNA, CDR2 YSLEER. The CDR3: CASSQDWPVQGDEQYF. CDR3 coding DNA: TGCGCCAGCAGCCAAGATTGGCCCGTACAGGGGGACGAGCAGTACTTC.

Sample share makes this clone medium-sized (0.01 to 0.1%). The CDR3 loop reads CASSESRQNNEKLFF. The CDR3, as DNA: TGTGCCAGCAGTGAATCAAGACAGAATAATGAAAAACTGTTTTTT. The chain recombines TRBV25-1 with TRBJ1-4; perhaps TRBD1 as D (5 bases). The CDR3 covers 15 residues. Germline-derived CDR1 and CDR2 are MGHDK and SYGVNS. V lost 1 base and J lost 4, with 10 bases in between.

V is TRBV7-2 and J is TRBJ1-2, with D tentatively TRBD1 (5 bases). This CDR3 region has 13 residues. Trimming removed 4 bases at V and 4 bases at J, with 10 bases between. Germline CDR1 is SGHTA and CDR2 is FQGNSA. CDR3 region: CASSSGVSYGYTF. CDR3 DNA: TGTGCCAGCAGCTCGGGGGTTTCCTATGGCTACACCTTC.

The V call is TRBV23-1, the J call TRBJ2-5, with 7 bases that match TRBD1. TRBV23-1 is an open reading frame whose function is uncertain. After removal of 0 bases from V and 0 bases from J, the junction contained 4 bases not matched to a gene. The CDR3 runs 16 residues. Here the CDR3 reads CASSQSGTADQETQYF. The CDR3, as DNA: TGCGCCAGCAGTCAATCCGGGACAGCCGACCAAGAGACCCAGTACTTC.

The chain is built from TRBV7-9 and TRBJ2-2, with a possible D match to TRBD1 (6 bases). V shed 2 bases and J shed 0 bases, with 10 bases lying between them. The CDR3 is made up of 16 amino acids. Germline V gene data show CDR1 as SEHNR and CDR2 as FQNEAQ (reference sequence). For the CDR3, the DNA is TGTGCCAGCAGCTTATTGGGACAAACGAACACCGGGGAGCTGTTTTTT. It specifies CASSLLGQTNTGELFF.

This sequence joins TRBV29-1 and TRBJ1-1; D is unclear. The CDR3 consists of 14 residues. Trimming stripped 5 bases from V and 5 bases from J, with 18 bases between. The germline gives CDR1 SQVTM, CDR2 ANQGSEA. The CDR3 DNA follows: TGCAGCGTTATATTGTCACTCCCCGCGACTGAAGCTTTCTTT. Translating it yields CSVILSLPATEAFF.

The chain combines TRBV7-2 with TRBJ2-1; 10 nucleotides line up with TRBD2. V gave up 0 bases and J gave up 0 bases; unmatched junction bases: 2. This CDR3 contains 17 residues. Germline V CDR1 and CDR2: SGHTA, FQGNSA. CDR3 amino acids: CASSLAIAGGSYNEQFF. The CDR3 coding sequence is TGTGCCAGCAGCTTAGCGATAGCGGGGGGCTCCTACAATGAGCAGTTCTTC.

This sequence joins TRBV7-2 and TRBJ1-5, with D possibly matching TRBD1 (5 bases). The germline CDR1 and CDR2 sequences are SGHTA and FQGNSA. This CDR3 region has 15 residues. Deletions cut 0 bases from V and 6 bases from J, with 12 bases between. CDR3 in amino acids: CASSLALAGRQPQHF. The CDR3 DNA follows: TGTGCCAGCAGCTTAGCGCTGGCAGGGCGTCAGCCCCAGCATTTT.

This clone was picked up one time. The chain links TRBV5-4 to TRBJ2-1; the match to TRBD2 covers 7 bases. CDR1 and CDR2 from the germline V gene are SGHNT and YYREEE (reference sequence). This CDR3 contains 14 residues. The junction had 6 bases not matched to a gene; V was cut back by 4 bases and J by 5 bases. The CDR3 spells CASSGRDGNNEQFF. CDR3 bases: TGTGCCAGCAGCGGGAGGGACGGAAACAATGAGCAGTTCTTC.

The genes are TRBV5-5 and TRBJ1-6, with a weak D call TRBD1 (6 bases). V was shortened by 3 bases and J by 6 bases, with 16 bases between the two germline ends. Looked up from germline, CDR1 is SGHKS and CDR2 is YYEKEE (reference sequence). The CDR3 contains 16 residues. CDR3 amino acids: CASSYTLAGANSPLHF. CDR3 nucleotide sequence: TGTGCCAGCAGCTACACTCTAGCAGGGGCTAATTCACCCCTCCACTTT. The variable domain in full, with the rest retrieved from reference TRBV5-5 and TRBJ1-6, is DAGVTQSPTHLIKTRGQQVTLRCSPISGHKSVSWYQQVLGQGPQFIFQYYEKEERGRGNFPDRFSARQFPNYSSELNVNALLLGDSALYLCASSYTLAGANSPLHFGNGTRLTVT.

This clone was picked up one time. This rearrangement joins TRBV19 to TRBJ2-3; 7 nucleotides line up with TRBD1. V gave up 4 bases and J gave up 2 bases; unmatched junction bases: 6. Germline CDR1 reads LNHDA; CDR2 reads SQIVND (reference sequence). The CDR3 has 15 amino acids. The DNA of the CDR3 is TGTGCCAGTAGTACTTGGACAGGCTACACAGATACGCAGTATTTT. Translation gives CASSTWTGYTDTQYF.

The V gene is TRBV6-5, the J gene TRBJ1-1, with a weak D call TRBD1 (6 bases). Germline CDR1 is MNHEY and CDR2 is SVGAGI. Trimming removed 5 bases at V and 6 bases at J, with 7 bases between. The CDR3 runs 11 residues. CDR3: CASSPGAEAFF. In DNA form, the CDR3 reads TGTGCCAGCAGTCCAGGGGCTGAAGCTTTCTTT.

This clone was detected only a few times. The rearrangement links TRBV5-6 to TRBJ2-5; the match to TRBD2 covers 9 bases. Trimming at V came to 0 bases and at J to 4 bases, leaving 4 bases not matched to a gene. Per the germline V gene, CDR1 is SGHDT and CDR2 is YYEEEE. The CDR3 runs 15 residues. CDR3: CASSLVGGRGETQYF. In nucleotides, the CDR3 is TGTGCCAGCAGCTTGGTGGGCGGGAGGGGAGAGACCCAGTACTTC.

CDR3 sequence (DNA): TGTGCCAGCAGCGGGAGGCAAGCGGGACCCATGCATTTT. This translates into CASSGRQAGPMHF. The chain has TRBV2 and TRBJ1-5; D is perhaps TRBD1 (5 bases). V was pared by 6 bases and J by 15 bases, with 21 bases between. This CDR3 contains 13 residues. CDR1 and CDR2 from the germline V gene are SNHLY and FYNNEI.

V is TRBV7-9 and J is TRBJ2-7; 9 bases agree with TRBD2. CDR1 and CDR2 from the germline V gene are SEHNR and FQNEAQ (reference sequence). V lost 0 bases to trimming and J lost 5 bases; unmatched junction nucleotides: 5. The CDR3 spans 15 residues. The CDR3 nucleotides read TGTGCCAGCAGCTTAGCGCGGGGGGGCTCGGACGAGCAGTACTTC. Translation gives CASSLARGGSDEQYF.

The chain couples TRBV2 to TRBJ2-1, with D perhaps TRBD2 (5 bases). There are 15 residues in the CDR3. CDR1 SNHLY and CDR2 FYNNEI come from the germline V gene. Trimming took off 5 bases at V and 0 bases at J, with 11 bases between the two ends. This chain's CDR3 is CASSPEVSSYNEQFF. CDR3 bases: TGTGCCAGCAGTCCGGAGGTTAGCTCCTACAATGAGCAGTTCTTC.

The chain carries TRBV6-1 and TRBJ2-6; the D gene is possibly TRBD2 (5 bases). The V gene's germline CDR1 is MNHNS and CDR2 SASEGT. CDR3 size: 15 residues. V was trimmed by 5 bases and J by 2 bases, leaving 10 bases between them. CDR3 nucleotides: TGTGCCAGCAGTCCCAACGGGGCTGGGGCCAACGTCCTGACTTTC. Amino acids: CASSPNGAGANVLTF.

This chain links TRBV25-1 with TRBJ2-1, with no clear D. Trimming took off 3 bases at V and 3 bases at J, with 6 bases between the two ends. The CDR3 covers 13 residues. From germline, CDR1 is MGHDK and CDR2 SYGVNS. The CDR3 DNA follows: TGTGCCAGCAGTGAGGAGCGCTACAATGAGCAGTTCTTC. It yields the protein CASSEERYNEQFF.

The rearrangement joins TRBV5-6 to TRBJ2-5, with TRBD2 identical over 15 bases. With V trimmed by 4 bases and J by 5 bases, 6 bases remained unmatched. The CDR3 is 16 residues long. Germline assignment: CDR1 SGHDT and CDR2 YYEEEE. The CDR3 nucleotides are TGTGCCAGCAGCAAGAAAGGGACTAGCGGGGGGGAGACCCAGTACTTC. Protein: CASSKKGTSGGETQYF.

The chain joins TRBV10-2 to TRBJ1-5; TRBD1 agrees at 8 bases. This CDR3 spans 15 amino acids. Germline V gives CDR1 WSHSY, CDR2 SAAADI. Unmatched junction bases numbered 6, after V lost 2 bases and J lost 6 bases. The CDR3 bases are TGCGCCAGCAGTGAGACTCACAGGGGGGCTCAGCCCCAGCATTTT. This gives the protein CASSETHRGAQPQHF.

The rearrangement uses TRBV15 and TRBJ1-5, with D perhaps TRBD1 (6 bases). The CDR3 consists of 15 residues. V gave up 5 bases and J gave up 0 bases, with 11 bases separating them. Per the germline V gene, CDR1 is LNHNV and CDR2 is YYDKDF (reference sequence). Here the CDR3 DNA reads TGTGCCACCAGCCTCCCAGGGGTTAGCAATCAGCCCCAGCATTTT. Its translation: CATSLPGVSNQPQHF.

The chain couples TRBV21-1 to TRBJ2-1; the table's D gene call, TRBD1, was not cross checked with the DNA. TRBV21-1 is deemed a pseudogene. The CDR3 has 15 amino acids. CDR3 coding DNA: TGTGCCAGCAGCTTGCAGGGACAGGGGTATCATGAGCAGTTCTTC. Translation gives CASSLQGQGYHEQFF.